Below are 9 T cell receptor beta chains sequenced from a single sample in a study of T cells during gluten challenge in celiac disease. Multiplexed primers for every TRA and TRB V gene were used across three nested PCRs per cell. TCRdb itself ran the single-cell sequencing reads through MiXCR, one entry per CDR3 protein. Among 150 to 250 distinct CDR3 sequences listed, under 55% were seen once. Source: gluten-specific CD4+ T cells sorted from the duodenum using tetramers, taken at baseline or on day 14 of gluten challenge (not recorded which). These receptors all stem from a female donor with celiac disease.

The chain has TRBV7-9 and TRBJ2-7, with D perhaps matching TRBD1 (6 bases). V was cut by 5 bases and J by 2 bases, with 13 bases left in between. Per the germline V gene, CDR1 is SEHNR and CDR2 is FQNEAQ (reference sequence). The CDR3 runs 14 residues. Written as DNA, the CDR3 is TGTGCCAGCAGCCCCGGGACAAACACCTACGAGCAGTACTTC. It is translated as CASSPGTNTYEQYF.

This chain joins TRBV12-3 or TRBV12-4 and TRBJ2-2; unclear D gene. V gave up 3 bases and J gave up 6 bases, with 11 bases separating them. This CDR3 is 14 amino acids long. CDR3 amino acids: CASSLISSSGELFF. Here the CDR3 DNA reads TGTGCCAGCAGTTTGATCAGTTCTTCCGGGGAGCTGTTTTTT.

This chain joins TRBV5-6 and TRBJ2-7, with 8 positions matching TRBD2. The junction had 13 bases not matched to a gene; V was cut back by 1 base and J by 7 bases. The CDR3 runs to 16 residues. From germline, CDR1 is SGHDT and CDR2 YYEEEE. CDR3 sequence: CASSLFGLAGSGEQYF. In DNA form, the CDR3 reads TGTGCCAGCAGCTTGTTTGGACTAGCAGGGAGTGGAGAGCAGTACTTC. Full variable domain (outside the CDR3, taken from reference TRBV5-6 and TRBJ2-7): DAGVTQSPTHLIKTRGQQVTLRCSPKSGHDTVSWYQQALGQGPQFIFQYYEEEERQRGNFPDRFSGHQFPNYSSELNVNALLLGDSALYLCASSLFGLAGSGEQYFGPGTRLTVT.

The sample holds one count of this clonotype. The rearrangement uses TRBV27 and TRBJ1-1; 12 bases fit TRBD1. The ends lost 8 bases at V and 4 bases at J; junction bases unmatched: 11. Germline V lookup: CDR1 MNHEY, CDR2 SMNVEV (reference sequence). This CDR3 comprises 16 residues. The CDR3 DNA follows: TGTGCCAGCTCAACCGGGACAGGGGGCCCTGGCACTGAAGCTTTCTTT. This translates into CASSTGTGGPGTEAFF.

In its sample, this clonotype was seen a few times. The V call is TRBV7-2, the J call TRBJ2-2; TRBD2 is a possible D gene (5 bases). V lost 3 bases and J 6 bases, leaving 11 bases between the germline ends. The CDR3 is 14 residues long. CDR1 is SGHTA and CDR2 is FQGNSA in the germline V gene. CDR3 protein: CASSFSGSAGELFF. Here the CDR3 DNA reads TGTGCCAGCAGCTTCTCGGGTAGCGCCGGGGAGCTGTTTTTT.

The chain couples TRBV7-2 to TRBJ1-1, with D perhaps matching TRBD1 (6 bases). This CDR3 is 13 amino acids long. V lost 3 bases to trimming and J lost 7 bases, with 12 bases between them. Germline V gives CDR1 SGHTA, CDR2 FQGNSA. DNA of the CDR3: TGTGCCAGCAGCTTGCACGAGGGGGGTGAAGCTTTCTTT. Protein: CASSLHEGGEAFF.

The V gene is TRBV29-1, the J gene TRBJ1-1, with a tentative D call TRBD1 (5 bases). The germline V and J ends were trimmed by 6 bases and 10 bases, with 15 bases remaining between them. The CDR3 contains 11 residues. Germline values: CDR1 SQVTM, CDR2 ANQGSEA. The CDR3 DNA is TGCAGCGTCGGACATGGGGAGAGAGCTTTCTTT. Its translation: CSVGHGERAFF.

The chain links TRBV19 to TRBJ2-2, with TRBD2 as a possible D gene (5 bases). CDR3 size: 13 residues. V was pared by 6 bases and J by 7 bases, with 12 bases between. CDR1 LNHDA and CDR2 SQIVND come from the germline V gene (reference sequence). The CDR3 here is CASSQTSFGELFF. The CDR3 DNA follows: TGTGCCAGTAGCCAAACTAGTTTCGGGGAGCTGTTTTTT.

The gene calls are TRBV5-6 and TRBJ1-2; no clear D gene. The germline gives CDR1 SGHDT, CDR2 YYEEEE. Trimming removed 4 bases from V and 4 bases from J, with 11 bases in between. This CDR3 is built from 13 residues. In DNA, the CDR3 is TGTGCCAGCAGCCAATCTACGAGCTATGGCTACACCTTC. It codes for CASSQSTSYGYTF.